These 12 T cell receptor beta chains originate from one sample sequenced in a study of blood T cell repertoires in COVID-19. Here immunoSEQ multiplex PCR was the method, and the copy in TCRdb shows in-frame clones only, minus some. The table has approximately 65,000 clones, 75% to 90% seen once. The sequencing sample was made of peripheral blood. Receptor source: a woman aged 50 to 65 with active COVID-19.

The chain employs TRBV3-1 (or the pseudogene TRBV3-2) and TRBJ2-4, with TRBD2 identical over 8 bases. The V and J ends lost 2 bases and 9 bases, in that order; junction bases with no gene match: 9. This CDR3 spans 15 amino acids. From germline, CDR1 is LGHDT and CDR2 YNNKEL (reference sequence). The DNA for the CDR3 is TGTGCCAGCAGCCAAACGGACTCGGGGGGGAGCATTCAGTACTTC. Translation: CASSQTDSGGSIQYF.

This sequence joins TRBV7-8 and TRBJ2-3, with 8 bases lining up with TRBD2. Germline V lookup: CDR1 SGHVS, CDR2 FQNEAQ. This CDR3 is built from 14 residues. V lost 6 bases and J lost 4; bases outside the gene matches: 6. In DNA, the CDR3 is TGTGCCAGCAGAGGTAGGCGGGAGGCAGATACGCAGTATTTT. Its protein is CASRGRREADTQYF.

The CDR3 DNA sequence: TGTGCCAGCCTGACAGGGGGAATGCAGCCCCAGCATTTT. It translates to CASLTGGMQPQHF. The genes are TRBV28 and TRBJ1-5; 9 nucleotides agree with TRBD1. Germline V gene lookup returns CDR1 MDHEN and CDR2 SYDVKM. The junction had 6 bases not matched to a gene; V was cut back by 8 bases and J by 7 bases. This CDR3 contains 13 residues.

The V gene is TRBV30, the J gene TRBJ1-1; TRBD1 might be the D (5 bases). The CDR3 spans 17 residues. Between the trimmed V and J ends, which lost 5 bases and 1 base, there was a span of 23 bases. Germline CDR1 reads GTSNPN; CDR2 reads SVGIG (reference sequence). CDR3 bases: TGTGCCTGGGGGGGAGTGGGGGGTTCGGTCACGAACACTGAAGCTTTCTTT. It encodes CAWGGVGGSVTNTEAFF.

The CDR3 region is CASSTGGQGATYRQYF. The CDR3 DNA follows: TGTGCCAGCAGCACGGGCGGACAGGGGGCCACATACCGGCAGTACTTC. V usage is TRBV28 and J usage is TRBJ2-7; TRBD1 matches 11 bases. The CDR3 is 16 amino acids. The germline V gene encodes CDR1 MDHEN and CDR2 SYDVKM. With V trimmed by 6 bases and J by 9 bases, 16 bases remained unmatched.

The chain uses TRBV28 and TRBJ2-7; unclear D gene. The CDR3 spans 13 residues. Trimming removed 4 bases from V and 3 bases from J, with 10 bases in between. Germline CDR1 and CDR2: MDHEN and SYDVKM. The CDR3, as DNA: TGTGCCAGCAGTTCGCCGGGTGACTACGAGCAGTACTTC. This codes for CASSSPGDYEQYF.

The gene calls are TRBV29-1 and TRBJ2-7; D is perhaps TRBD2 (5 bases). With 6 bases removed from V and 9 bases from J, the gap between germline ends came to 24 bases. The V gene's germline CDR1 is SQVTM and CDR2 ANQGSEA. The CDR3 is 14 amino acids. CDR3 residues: CSVRTGEYGLLQYF. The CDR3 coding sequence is TGCAGCGTGAGAACCGGGGAATACGGTCTTTTGCAGTACTTC.

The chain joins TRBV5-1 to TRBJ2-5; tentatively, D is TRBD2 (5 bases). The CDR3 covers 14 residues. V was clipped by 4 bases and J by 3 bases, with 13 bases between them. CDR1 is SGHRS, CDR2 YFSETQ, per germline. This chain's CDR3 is CASSSDGIKETQYF. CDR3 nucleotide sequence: TGCGCCAGCAGCAGTGACGGGATTAAAGAGACCCAGTACTTC.

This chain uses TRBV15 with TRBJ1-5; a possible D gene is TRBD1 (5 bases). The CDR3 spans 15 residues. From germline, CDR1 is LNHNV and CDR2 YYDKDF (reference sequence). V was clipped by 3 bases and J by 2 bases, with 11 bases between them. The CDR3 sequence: CATSRAGMGNQPQHF. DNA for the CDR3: TGTGCCACCAGCAGGGCAGGGATGGGCAATCAGCCCCAGCATTTT.

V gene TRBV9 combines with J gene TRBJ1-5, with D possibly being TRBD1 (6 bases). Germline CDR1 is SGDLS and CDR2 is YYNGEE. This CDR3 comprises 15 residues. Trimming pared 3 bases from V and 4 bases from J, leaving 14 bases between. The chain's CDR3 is CASSADLGANQPQHF. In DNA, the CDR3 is TGTGCCAGCAGCGCAGATTTGGGGGCGAATCAGCCCCAGCATTTT.

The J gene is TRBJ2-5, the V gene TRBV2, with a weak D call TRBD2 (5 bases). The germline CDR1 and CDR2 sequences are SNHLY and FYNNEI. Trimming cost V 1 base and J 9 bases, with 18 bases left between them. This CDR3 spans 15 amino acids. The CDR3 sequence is CASSEGRQLGVAQYF. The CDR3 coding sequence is TGTGCCAGCAGTGAAGGGCGGCAGCTCGGGGTGGCCCAGTACTTC. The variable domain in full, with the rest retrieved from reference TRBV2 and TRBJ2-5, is EPEVTQTPSHQVTQMGQEVILRCVPISNHLYFYWYRQILGQKVEFLVSFYNNEISEKSEIFDDQFSVERPDGSNFTLKIRSTKLEDSAMYFCASSEGRQLGVAQYFGPGTRLLVL.

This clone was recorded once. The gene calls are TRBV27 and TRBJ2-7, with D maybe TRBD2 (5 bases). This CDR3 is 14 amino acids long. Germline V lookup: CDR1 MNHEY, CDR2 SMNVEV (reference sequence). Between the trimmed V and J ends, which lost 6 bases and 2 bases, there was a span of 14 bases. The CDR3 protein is CASSPGLGTYEQYF. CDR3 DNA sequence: TGTGCCAGCAGCCCAGGACTCGGGACCTACGAGCAGTACTTC.